These T cell receptor beta chains were read from a single sample in a study of T-cell reconstitution after alpha-beta-depleted transplantation in children. TCRdb used MiXCR to reprocess the PCR reads, holding one entry per CDR3 protein. The profile shows approximately 650,000 distinct CDR3 sequences, roughly 13% of them singletons. The sequencing here drew on PBMCs, taken before TCRalphabeta/CD19-depleted stem cell transplant. All receptors derive from a girl aged 2 to 10 with congenital amegakaryocytic thrombocytopenia, due to receive a stem cell transplant. Both conserved end residues are part of each CDR3. Each record gives: V gene, J gene, clone size, D gene, CDR3 DNA, CDR3 protein. A D gene is named only where the DNA matches it firmly. Only some rows state a clone size, as once, few, many or a class for expanded clones.

>TRBV4-1|TRBJ2-7|few|.
TGCGCCAGCAGCCAGGAACGCCTGGGTGGGATTATCTCCTACGAGCAGTACTTC
CASSQERLGGIISYEQYF
>TRBV4-2|TRBJ2-7|few|.
TGTGCCAGCAGAGATTTTACGGGACCCAACCATTTTGAGAGCTCCTACGAGCAGTACTTC
CASRDFTGPNHFESSYEQYF
>TRBV5-6|TRBJ1-5|many|TRBD1
TGTGCCAGCAGCAAGGGGGCCGGTCAGCCCCAGCATTTT
CASSKGAGQPQHF
>TRBV29-1|TRBJ1-2|.|.
TGCAGCGTTGGAGTCAGGTCGTCGTCATACGGCTACACCTTC
CSVGVRSSSYGYTF
>TRBV15|TRBJ2-1|many|.
TGTGCCACCAGCTTTGGCGAGGACAATGAGCAGTTCTTC
CATSFGEDNEQFF
>TRBV15|TRBJ2-2|.|.
TGTGCCACCAGCAGAGCCCTACCGGGGAGCAACACCGGGGAGCTGTTTTTT
CATSRALPGSNTGELFF
>TRBV12-3/TRBV12-4|TRBJ1-4|many|.
TGTGCCAGCAGTTTCCTCGGTAGGGGGGAAAAACTGTTTTTT
CASSFLGRGEKLFF
>TRBV2|TRBJ1-1|.|.
TGTGCCAGCGGCGTCACTTTGAACACTGAAGCTTTCTTT
CASGVTLNTEAFF
>TRBV6-5|TRBJ1-6|many|TRBD1
TGTGCCAGCAGTTACACACCCGAGACAGGGTTTAATTCACCCCTCCACTTT
CASSYTPETGFNSPLHF
>TRBV20-1|TRBJ2-2|.|.
TGCAGTGCTAGAGCAGTGGTGGGACCGACCGGGGAGCTGTTTTTT
CSARAVVGPTGELFF
>TRBV2|TRBJ2-1|.|TRBD2
TGTGCCAGCAGTGAAAGGGCTAGCGGGAGGTACAATGAGCAGTTCTTC
CASSERASGRYNEQFF
>TRBV19|TRBJ1-5|many|.
TGTGCCAGTAGTCCCTCCGATCAGCCCCAGCATTTT
CASSPSDQPQHF
>TRBV19|TRBJ1-1|.|.
TGTGCCAGTATCAGGACACCTTCAAACACTGAAGCTTTCTTT
CASIRTPSNTEAFF
>TRBV12-3/TRBV12-4|TRBJ2-1|.|.
TGTGCCAGCAGTTTATTGTACTACCAGGGAGGTACCAATGAGCAGTTCTTC
CASSLLYYQGGTNEQFF
>TRBV11-1|TRBJ2-3|.|TRBD2
TGTGCCAGCAGCTTACGGACCGGGACTAGCGGGAGAGTAGGCACAGATACGCAGTATTTT
CASSLRTGTSGRVGTDTQYF
>TRBV20-1|TRBJ2-1|few|TRBD2
TGCAGTGCAGCGGGAGGCCTCAACCCCGTGCAGTTCTTC
CSAAGGLNPVQFF
>TRBV29-1|TRBJ2-1|few|TRBD2
TGCAGCGTTAAAACTAGCGGGAGGGCCTACAATGAGCAGTTCTTC
CSVKTSGRAYNEQFF
>TRBV20-1|TRBJ2-1|many|TRBD2
TGCAGTGCTAGCCTCGGACTAGACTCCAATGAGCAGTTCTTC
CSASLGLDSNEQFF
>TRBV29-1|TRBJ2-1|many|.
TGCAGCGTTGTGGGAGTCGGGTACAATGAGCAGTTCTTC
CSVVGVGYNEQFF
>TRBV20-1|TRBJ2-3|many|.
TGCAGTGCTAGGAGGCGGCTATTTTCTAGCACAGATACGCAGTATTTT
CSARRRLFSSTDTQYF
>TRBV27|TRBJ2-3|.|TRBD1
TGTGCCAGCAGTTCCGGGACAGGGGAGGATACGCAGTATTTT
CASSSGTGEDTQYF
>TRBV5-5|TRBJ2-2|.|.
TGTGCCAGCAGCTTGGGCAGGGGGGGGACCGGGGAGCTGTTTTTT
CASSLGRGGTGELFF
>TRBV29-1|TRBJ2-7|many|.
TGCAGCGTTGTTGTGTGGGGGGCCTACGAGCAGTACTTC
CSVVVWGAYEQYF
>TRBV4-1|TRBJ2-1|.|TRBD2
TGCGCCAGCAGCCTTCCCGGCCCTCTAGCGGGAGGTTACAATGAGCAGTTCTTC
CASSLPGPLAGGYNEQFF
>TRBV5-1|TRBJ2-3|few|TRBD2
TGCGCCAGCAGCTTGGCCAGCGGGACGGTTTTGGATACGCAGTATTTT
CASSLASGTVLDTQYF
>TRBV9|TRBJ2-7|few|.
TGTGCCAGCAGCGTAGCTCTAGGAAACAGGTTTACCTACGAGCAGTACTTC
CASSVALGNRFTYEQYF